Below, 13 T cell receptor beta chains from the same sample are listed, as sequenced in a study of cytomegalovirus exposure and HLA in healthy donors. Researchers ran the PCR with 60 Vbeta and 13 Jbeta primers. Clones were sequenced by immunoSEQ multiplex PCR, and TCRdb holds only the in-frame ones, with some missing. The sample shows about 94,000 clones, approximately 7.6% of them seen only once. Sequences were obtained from PBMCs. These receptors all come from a man in his fifties or sixties in good health and CMV-seronegative.

This clone appeared a few times. The chain combines TRBV7-8 with TRBJ2-2, with 10 bases matching TRBD2. This CDR3 has 15 residues. Per germline, CDR1 SGHVS and CDR2 FQNEAQ. The trim removed 2 bases at V and 7 bases at J, leaving 4 bases unmatched. In DNA, the CDR3 is TGTGCCAGCAGCTTAAGCGGGAGGGCCTTCGGGGAGCTGTTTTTT. This gives the protein CASSLSGRAFGELFF.

J is TRBJ2-1 and V is TRBV5-4, with 8 bases that match TRBD2. Germline-derived CDR1 and CDR2 are SGHNT and YYREEE (reference sequence). V lost 2 bases and J lost 3; bases outside the gene matches: 4. There are 15 residues in the CDR3. This CDR3 reads CASSLAGDDYNEQFF. The CDR3 DNA is TGTGCCAGCAGCTTAGCGGGAGATGACTACAATGAGCAGTTCTTC.

This clone was seen a handful of times. The V and J genes are TRBV2 and TRBJ1-1, with a weak D call TRBD1 (5 bases). The CDR3 loop spans 14 amino acids. Trimming shortened V by 10 bases and J by 2 bases, and 17 bases separated the two germline ends. Germline CDR1 SNHLY, CDR2 FYNNEI. DNA of the CDR3: TGTGCCACATCTCCCCCTACAGGAAACACTGAAGCTTTCTTT. It specifies CATSPPTGNTEAFF.

The genes are TRBV28 and TRBJ1-2, with D possibly being TRBD1 (6 bases). The V and J ends lost 6 bases and 2 bases respectively, with 13 bases between them. Per germline, CDR1 MDHEN and CDR2 SYDVKM. The CDR3 is made up of 14 amino acids. The CDR3 sequence: CASSRETGNYGYTF. CDR3 in DNA: TGTGCCAGCAGCCGGGAAACAGGGAACTATGGCTACACCTTC.

This clone showed up just a few times. The chain recombines TRBV29-1 with TRBJ2-7; D perhaps matches TRBD2 (5 bases). Trimming removed 7 bases at V and 5 bases at J, with 18 bases between. Germline values: CDR1 SQVTM, CDR2 ANQGSEA. CDR3 length: 13 amino acids. The CDR3 spells CSAAERDNNEQYF. CDR3 in DNA: TGCAGCGCTGCCGAGAGGGATAACAACGAGCAGTACTTC.

This chain links TRBV10-3 with TRBJ2-5, with D possibly being TRBD1 (5 bases). The germline V and J ends were trimmed by 3 bases and 4 bases, with 15 bases remaining between them. Germline values: CDR1 ENHRY, CDR2 SYGVKD. The CDR3 sequence is 15 residues long. CDR3 DNA: TGTGCCATCAGTGAATCGCAAGGGGTCGTAGAGACCCAGTACTTC. It is translated as CAISESQGVVETQYF.

This clone was detected a few times. The chain uses TRBV6-5 and TRBJ2-3, with TRBD1 matching 7 bases. J lost 0 bases, V lost 4 bases, and 4 bases had no gene match. The length of the CDR3 is 15 residues. Germline assignment: CDR1 MNHEY and CDR2 SVGAGI. The CDR3 sequence: CASSFTGESTDTQYF. The DNA for the CDR3 is TGTGCCAGCAGTTTCACAGGGGAAAGCACAGATACGCAGTATTTT.

This clone was found many times. The CDR3 bases are TGCAGCGTTGTGGGGGCGGACGGCTACACCTTC. It translates to CSVVGADGYTF. The chain uses TRBV29-1 and TRBJ1-2; TRBD1 might be the D (6 bases). Germline CDR1 SQVTM, CDR2 ANQGSEA. This CDR3 has 11 amino acids. Trimming shortened V by 4 bases and J by 8 bases, and 11 bases separated the two germline ends.

The chain has TRBV27 and TRBJ2-1; 8 nucleotides match TRBD1. Trimming cost V 4 bases and J 7 bases; bases outside gene matches: 12. The CDR3 runs to 16 residues. From germline, CDR1 is MNHEY and CDR2 SMNVEV (reference sequence). The CDR3 sequence: CASSSTGAKLRNEQFF. CDR3 DNA sequence: TGTGCCAGCAGTTCGACAGGGGCCAAATTGAGGAATGAGCAGTTCTTC.

This chain links TRBV18 with TRBJ1-3; no firm D call. Trimming took 0 bases from V and 4 from J, leaving 7 bases between them. The CDR3 is 14 residues long. Germline-derived CDR1 and CDR2 are KGHSH and LQKENI. The CDR3 reads CASSPPARGNTIYF. The DNA for the CDR3 is TGTGCCAGCTCACCACCGGCACGCGGAAACACCATATATTTT.

In its sample, this clone was seen a few times. The J gene is TRBJ1-6, the V gene TRBV11-1; 11 nucleotides align to TRBD1. CDR3 size: 16 residues. The germline CDR1 and CDR2 sequences are SGHAT and FQDESV (reference sequence). V lost 5 bases to trimming and J lost 6 bases; unmatched junction nucleotides: 6. The CDR3 loop reads CASSLGQGAGNSPLHF. The CDR3 DNA follows: TGTGCCAGCAGCCTAGGACAGGGGGCCGGTAATTCACCCCTCCACTTT.

The rearrangement joins TRBV19 to TRBJ2-2; 14 nucleotides match TRBD2. The CDR3 sequence is 18 residues long. Germline values: CDR1 LNHDA, CDR2 SQIVND (reference sequence). The V and J ends lost 5 bases and 2 bases, in that order; junction bases with no gene match: 7. The CDR3 sequence: CASSAGLAGGFNTGELFF. The CDR3 coding sequence is TGTGCCAGTAGTGCCGGACTAGCGGGGGGATTTAACACCGGGGAGCTGTTTTTT.

This clone was picked up a small number of times. The CDR3 loop is CATSGQLQETQYF. The CDR3 region has the DNA TGTGCCACCAGTGGACAGCTACAAGAGACCCAGTACTTC. The chain uses TRBV15 and TRBJ2-5; TRBD1 is a possible D gene (6 bases). Germline V lookup: CDR1 LNHNV, CDR2 YYDKDF (reference sequence). Trimming left V 6 bases short and J 2 bases short, with 10 bases between. The CDR3 is 13 residues long.